A single sample is the source of the 9 T cell receptor beta chains below, sequenced in a study of blood T cell repertoires in COVID-19. The assay was immunoSEQ multiplex PCR, and TCRdb's table has in-frame clones only and misses some. Of about 130,000 clones detected, less than 90% appear once; the ten largest clones hold around 13%. The material sequenced was peripheral blood. These receptors were obtained from a young woman who had recovered from COVID-19.

The genes are TRBV2 and TRBJ1-2, with D maybe TRBD1 (6 bases). Trimming shortened V by 11 bases and J by 6 bases, and 13 bases separated the two germline ends. The germline V gene encodes CDR1 SNHLY and CDR2 FYNNEI. The CDR3 has 11 residues. CDR3 sequence reads: CAGWGGDGYTF. The CDR3 DNA is TGTGCCGGCTGGGGGGGCGATGGCTACACCTTC. The full variable domain, its missing parts supplied by reference TRBV2 and TRBJ1-2, is EPEVTQTPSHQVTQMGQEVILRCVPISNHLYFYWYRQILGQKVEFLVSFYNNEISEKSEIFDDQFSVERPDGSNFTLKIRSTKLEDSAMYFCAGWGGDGYTFGSGTRLTVV.

CDR3 in amino acids: CASSARPGTGNYNEQFF. The DNA of the CDR3 is TGTGCCAGCAGTGCCCGCCCCGGGACAGGGAATTACAATGAGCAGTTCTTC. The gene calls are TRBV28 and TRBJ2-1; TRBD1 agrees at 9 bases. The CDR3 is made up of 17 amino acids. Germline assignment: CDR1 MDHEN and CDR2 SYDVKM. V gave up 5 bases and J gave up 4 bases; unmatched junction bases: 12.

The chain is built from TRBV19 and TRBJ2-1, with 10 bases matching TRBD2. Germline V gene sequence: CDR1 LNHDA, CDR2 SQIVND (reference sequence). V shed 5 bases, J shed 0 bases, and the junction held 7 bases outside the gene matches. The CDR3 extends over 17 amino acids. CDR3 bases: TGTGCCAGTAGTGAGCTAACTAGCGGGGTCTCCTACAATGAGCAGTTCTTC. Translated: CASSELTSGVSYNEQFF.

This chain joins TRBV18 and TRBJ2-2; D is perhaps TRBD1 (6 bases). V lost 8 bases to trimming and J lost 0 bases, with 16 bases between them. Germline V gene data show CDR1 as KGHSH and CDR2 as LQKENI. The CDR3 has 16 residues. The CDR3 nucleotides read TGTGCCAGCCATGGGAACAGGGTCGCGAACACCGGGGAGCTGTTTTTT. It specifies CASHGNRVANTGELFF. Supplemented by reference TRBV18 and TRBJ2-2, the full variable domain reads NAGVMQNPRHLVRRRGQEARLRCSPMKGHSHVYWYRQLPEEGLKFMVYLQKENIIDESGMPKERFSAEFPKEGPSILRIQQVVRGDSAAYFCASHGNRVANTGELFFGEGSRLTVL.

J is TRBJ1-1 and V is TRBV6-5; 8 bases are shared with TRBD1. The V and J ends lost 7 bases and 11 bases, in that order; junction bases with no gene match: 15. The CDR3 extends over 14 amino acids. Germline V gene lookup returns CDR1 MNHEY and CDR2 SVGAGI. The CDR3 DNA sequence: TGTGCCAGCAATGCGGACAGGGATAGATTACTGGCTTTCTTT. Translation: CASNADRDRLLAFF.

This rearrangement joins TRBV10-3 to TRBJ2-7; tentative D call: TRBD2 (5 bases). CDR3 length: 13 residues. Trimming removed 3 bases at V and 4 bases at J, with 10 bases between. Germline loops: CDR1 ENHRY, CDR2 SYGVKD. CDR3 in amino acids: CAISDRGPYEQYF. In nucleotides, the CDR3 is TGTGCCATCAGTGACCGAGGGCCATACGAGCAGTACTTC.

This clone came up a few times. The chain has TRBV2 and TRBJ1-5; perhaps TRBD1 as D (5 bases). The CDR3 runs 14 residues. The V gene lost 4 bases and the J gene lost 5 bases, with 12 bases spanning the gap. Per germline, CDR1 SNHLY and CDR2 FYNNEI. CDR3 coding DNA: TGTGCCAGCAGTGCTCCCAGGGAGGATCAGCCCCAGCATTTT. Residues: CASSAPREDQPQHF.

The rearrangement uses TRBV30 and TRBJ2-5; D is uncertain. The CDR3 is 11 amino acids. CDR1 is GTSNPN, CDR2 SVGIG, per germline (reference sequence). The V gene lost 4 bases and the J gene lost 3 bases, with 6 bases spanning the gap. The CDR3 loop reads CAWMLEETQYF. The CDR3 nucleotides read TGTGCCTGGATGCTAGAAGAGACCCAGTACTTC.

This clone occurred once. V gene TRBV11-2 combines with J gene TRBJ2-7, with 9 positions matching TRBD2. Germline V gives CDR1 SGHAT, CDR2 FQNNGV. The CDR3 spans 14 residues. Trimming at V came to 3 bases and at J to 0 bases, leaving 0 bases not matched to a gene. CDR3 sequence reads: CASSFSGSSYEQYF. Here the CDR3 DNA reads TGTGCCAGCAGCTTTAGCGGGAGCTCCTACGAGCAGTACTTC.